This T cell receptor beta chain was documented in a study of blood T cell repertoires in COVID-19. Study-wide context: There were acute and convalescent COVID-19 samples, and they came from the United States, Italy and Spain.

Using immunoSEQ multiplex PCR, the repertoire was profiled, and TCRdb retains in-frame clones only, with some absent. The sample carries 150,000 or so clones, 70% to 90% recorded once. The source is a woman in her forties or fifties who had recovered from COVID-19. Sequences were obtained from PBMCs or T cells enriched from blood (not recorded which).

CDR3 in amino acids: CAISGDLGGGAVPDTQYF. The CDR3 bases are TGTGCCATCAGTGGGGATCTTGGTGGGGGGGCCGTCCCGGATACGCAGTATTTT. The rearrangement uses TRBV10-3 and TRBJ2-3; D might be TRBD2 (7 bases). Trimming stripped 4 bases from V and 6 bases from J, with 26 bases between. The CDR3 has 18 residues. The germline CDR1 and CDR2 sequences are ENHRY and SYGVKD.